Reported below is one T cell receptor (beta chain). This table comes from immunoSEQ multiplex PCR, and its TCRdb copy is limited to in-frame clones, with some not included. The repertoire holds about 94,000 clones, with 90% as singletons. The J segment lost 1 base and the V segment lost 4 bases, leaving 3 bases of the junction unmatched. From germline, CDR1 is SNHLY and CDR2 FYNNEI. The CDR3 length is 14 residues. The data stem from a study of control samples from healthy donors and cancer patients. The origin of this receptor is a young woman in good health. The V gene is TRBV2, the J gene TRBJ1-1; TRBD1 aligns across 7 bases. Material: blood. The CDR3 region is CASSGQGENTEAFF. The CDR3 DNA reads TGTGCCAGCAGTGGACAGGGTGAGAACACTGAAGCTTTCTTT.